Listed here is a single T cell receptor beta chain. The entry originates in a study of control samples from healthy donors and cancer patients. Sequenced by immunoSEQ multiplex PCR; TCRdb stores in-frame clones only, minus some. There are about 140,000 clones in the sample; about 90% occur only once, and 5.5% to 7.5% lies in the top ten. Sample: blood. The clonotype was recovered from a man aged 18 to 29 in good health.

CDR3 in amino acids: CASSLAPGPSSYEQYF. The CDR3 bases are TGCGCCAGCAGCTTGGCCCCCGGGCCGAGCTCCTACGAGCAGTACTTC. This sequence joins TRBV5-1 and TRBJ2-7; D remains unclear. The V and J ends lost 0 bases and 0 bases respectively, with 13 bases between them. The CDR3 sequence is 16 residues long. The germline CDR1 and CDR2 sequences are SGHRS and YFSETQ.